The 29 T cell receptor beta chains below were found in one sample sequenced in a study of T cell changes during pregnancy in multiple sclerosis. Data came from immunoSEQ multiplex PCR; TCRdb stores just in-frame clones and leaves some out. Of approximately 70,000 clones listed, around nine tenths are singletons. Sequenced material: peripheral blood, taken in the third trimester of pregnancy. These TCRs come from a female donor with multiple sclerosis, enrolled in a pregnancy study.

The chain is built from TRBV5-5 and TRBJ2-3; a possible D gene is TRBD2 (5 bases). Germline assignment: CDR1 SGHKS and CDR2 YYEKEE (reference sequence). The V end lost 2 bases, the J end lost 10 bases, and 11 bases lay between the germline ends. This CDR3 contains 12 residues. CDR3 amino acids: CASSFDYGAQYF. In DNA, the CDR3 is TGTGCCAGCAGCTTTGACTATGGGGCGCAGTATTTT.

The V call is TRBV21-1, the J call TRBJ2-7; the tabulated D call, TRBD1, remains unverified against the DNA. TRBV21-1 is listed as a pseudogene. The CDR3 runs to 17 residues. The CDR3 coding sequence is TGTGCCAGCAGGCACAGTAGGGGACAGGGGCTTACCTACGAGCAGTACTTC. As protein: CASRHSRGQGLTYEQYF.

The V call is TRBV18, the J call TRBJ1-5, with 9 bases lining up with TRBD1. The V gene end was trimmed by 3 bases and the J gene end by 3 bases; junction bases not matched to a gene: 6. CDR1 KGHSH and CDR2 LQKENI come from the germline V gene. This CDR3 is built from 16 residues. The CDR3, as DNA: TGTGCCAGCTCACCCCGGACAGGGGAGGCCAATCAGCCCCAGCATTTT. Its protein is CASSPRTGEANQPQHF.

This chain connects TRBV19 to TRBJ2-6; D unresolved. V was cut by 6 bases and J by 3 bases, with 3 bases left in between. Germline V lookup: CDR1 LNHDA, CDR2 SQIVND (reference sequence). This CDR3 spans 12 amino acids. In nucleotides, the CDR3 is TGTGCCAGTAGCTTTGGGGCCAACGTCCTGACTTTC. This codes for CASSFGANVLTF.

The chain recombines TRBV19 with TRBJ2-7; 7 positions agree with TRBD2. Germline CDR1 and CDR2: LNHDA and SQIVND (reference sequence). The CDR3 is 15 residues long. V was pared by 3 bases and J by 6 bases, with 11 bases of the junction left unmatched. CDR3 DNA sequence: TGTGCCAGTAGTATTAACGGACTAGGAGTTGCCGAGCAGTACTTC. Translating gives CASSINGLGVAEQYF.

The chain combines TRBV11-3 with TRBJ2-1; TRBD1 matches 9 bases. Germline V gene sequence: CDR1 SGHNT, CDR2 YENEEA. V lost 5 bases, J lost 4 bases, and 6 bases stayed unmatched. The CDR3 sequence is 15 residues long. CDR3 nucleotide sequence: TGTGCCAGCAGCCGTTCCGGGACAGGGTACAATGAGCAGTTCTTC. It translates to CASSRSGTGYNEQFF.

This chain joins TRBV29-1 and TRBJ2-6, with 9 nucleotides matching TRBD1. Germline V gene data show CDR1 as SQVTM and CDR2 as ANQGSEA. The CDR3 has 16 amino acids. V lost 4 bases and J lost 0; bases outside the gene matches: 4. CDR3 bases: TGCAGCGTTGGACAGGGGGATAGCTCTGGGGCCAACGTCCTGACTTTC. This encodes CSVGQGDSSGANVLTF.

This chain uses TRBV5-6 with TRBJ1-2, with D maybe TRBD1 (5 bases). This CDR3 is 12 amino acids long. The germline V gene encodes CDR1 SGHDT and CDR2 YYEEEE. V lost 3 bases to trimming and J lost 6 bases, with 9 bases between them. The CDR3 spells CASSWGEDGYTF. The CDR3 coding sequence is TGTGCCAGCAGCTGGGGGGAGGATGGCTACACCTTC.

This chain connects TRBV7-9 to TRBJ1-1, with D maybe TRBD1 (5 bases). With 3 bases removed from V and 6 bases from J, the gap between germline ends came to 11 bases. This CDR3 contains 13 residues. Germline V lookup: CDR1 SEHNR, CDR2 FQNEAQ (reference sequence). The DNA of the CDR3 is TGTGCCAGCAGCTTGGGGGGGTTTTCTGAAGCTTTCTTT. The encoded protein is CASSLGGFSEAFF.

The chain has TRBV10-2 and TRBJ1-2; D not certain. This CDR3 comprises 11 residues. Per germline, CDR1 WSHSY and CDR2 SAAADI. The V and J ends lost 10 bases and 7 bases respectively, with 13 bases between them. The CDR3 reads CATTTGRGYTF. The CDR3 region has the DNA TGCGCCACTACTACGGGTCGTGGCTACACCTTC.

This clone was observed a single time. V is TRBV5-5 and J is TRBJ2-7; D perhaps matches TRBD2 (6 bases). CDR3 length equals 14 residues. Germline V gene data show CDR1 as SGHKS and CDR2 as YYEKEE (reference sequence). With 1 base removed from V and 3 bases from J, the gap between germline ends came to 11 bases. CDR3 in DNA: TGTGCCAGCAGCTTGTATAGCGGAAGCTACGAGCAGTACTTC. Protein sequence: CASSLYSGSYEQYF.

With respect to this clone: Distinct nucleotide sequences in the sample also encode this CDR3. The rearrangement joins TRBV13 to TRBJ2-1; 7 nucleotides align to TRBD2. The trim removed 5 bases at V and 2 bases at J, leaving 3 bases unmatched. The germline gives CDR1 PRHDT, CDR2 FYEKMQ (reference sequence). CDR3 length equals 14 residues. CDR3 amino acids: CASSSGLAYNEQFF. The CDR3 DNA reads as TGTGCCAGCAGCAGCGGACTAGCCTACAATGAGCAGTTCTTC.

This clone has a handful of counts. The chain carries TRBV7-9 and TRBJ1-1; 9 bases agree with TRBD1. Losses at the gene ends were 5 bases for V and 2 bases for J; bases not matched to a gene: 6. Germline loops: CDR1 SEHNR, CDR2 FQNEAQ (reference sequence). CDR3 size: 15 residues. CDR3 residues: CASSPRDRVNTEAFF. In nucleotides, the CDR3 is TGTGCCAGCAGCCCCCGGGACAGGGTCAACACTGAAGCTTTCTTT.

The V and J genes are TRBV6-5 and TRBJ1-2; 7 bases are a match to TRBD1. V was clipped by 2 bases and J by 5 bases; unmatched bases: 8. The CDR3 contains 15 residues. Germline V gene data show CDR1 as MNHEY and CDR2 as SVGAGI. The CDR3 reads CASSYRSDRAYGYTF. The CDR3 region has the DNA TGTGCCAGCAGTTACAGATCTGACAGGGCTTATGGCTACACCTTC.

The chain uses TRBV29-1 and TRBJ1-4; tentative D call: TRBD1 (5 bases). V lost 7 bases and J lost 6, with 12 bases in between. Per germline, CDR1 SQVTM and CDR2 ANQGSEA. CDR3 length equals 12 residues. CDR3 in amino acids: CSALGDDEKLFF. CDR3 DNA sequence: TGCAGCGCGTTAGGGGATGATGAAAAACTGTTTTTT.

The CDR3 is CASSLNTGVYQETQYF. The DNA of the CDR3 is TGTGCCAGCAGCTTGAACACAGGGGTCTACCAAGAGACCCAGTACTTC. The chain joins TRBV7-9 to TRBJ2-5; 7 bases are shared with TRBD1. V shed 3 bases and J 0 bases; nucleotides not matched to a gene: 7. There are 16 residues in the CDR3. Germline CDR1 and CDR2: SEHNR and FQNEAQ (reference sequence).

This clone was counted once. The chain couples TRBV5-1 to TRBJ2-1; 11 bases are a match to TRBD2. Germline V gene sequence: CDR1 SGHRS, CDR2 YFSETQ. V lost 2 bases, J lost 0 bases, and 10 bases stayed unmatched. The CDR3 has 19 amino acids. Here the CDR3 reads CASSFPSGRLESSYNEQFF. Here the CDR3 DNA reads TGCGCCAGCAGCTTTCCTAGCGGGAGGCTGGAGAGCTCCTACAATGAGCAGTTCTTC. The full variable domain, rest sourced from reference TRBV5-1 and TRBJ2-1, is KAGVTQTPRYLIKTRGQQVTLSCSPISGHRSVSWYQQTPGQGLQFLFEYFSETQRNKGNFPGRFSGRQFSNSRSEMNVSTLELGDSALYLCASSFPSGRLESSYNEQFFGPGTRLTVL.

The chain is built from TRBV5-6 and TRBJ2-3; weak D call: TRBD2 (6 bases). The CDR3 is made up of 16 amino acids. Germline V gene lookup returns CDR1 SGHDT and CDR2 YYEEEE. Between the trimmed V and J ends, which lost 0 bases and 3 bases, there was a span of 14 bases. CDR3 nucleotide sequence: TGTGCCAGCAGCTTGGTGGGGGGAGGTGCAACAGATACGCAGTATTTT. It yields the protein CASSLVGGGATDTQYF.

The genes are TRBV4-1 and TRBJ2-7; 14 bases map to TRBD2. Germline trimming cut 4 bases from V and 3 bases from J; bases unmatched to any gene: 8. The CDR3 is 17 residues long. Germline V lookup: CDR1 MGHRA, CDR2 YSYEKL. Here the CDR3 DNA reads TGCGCCAGCAGCCCACCGGGACTAGCGGGGGAGAACTACGAGCAGTACTTC. It yields the protein CASSPPGLAGENYEQYF.

The chain couples TRBV11-1 to TRBJ2-5; D uncertain. The CDR3 sequence is 14 residues long. The V gene lost 2 bases and the J gene lost 1 base, with 8 bases spanning the gap. The germline V gene encodes CDR1 SGHAT and CDR2 FQDESV (reference sequence). The CDR3 spells CASSLNSIQETQYF. DNA of the CDR3: TGTGCCAGCAGCTTAAACAGTATCCAAGAGACCCAGTACTTC.

The V and J genes are TRBV10-3 and TRBJ2-7; the match to TRBD1 covers 7 bases. The junction had 14 bases not matched to a gene; V was cut back by 6 bases and J by 6 bases. CDR3 length: 15 amino acids. Germline assignment: CDR1 ENHRY and CDR2 SYGVKD. The CDR3 protein is CAIRGRTGAGREQYF. The CDR3 DNA sequence: TGTGCCATCAGGGGACGGACAGGAGCCGGTCGCGAGCAGTACTTC.

The chain is built from TRBV9 and TRBJ2-3; 10 bases fit TRBD2. Germline CDR1 is SGDLS and CDR2 is YYNGEE. The length of the CDR3 is 16 residues. Unmatched junction bases numbered 5, after V lost 0 bases and J lost 4 bases. The CDR3 region has the DNA TGTGCCAGCAGCGTAGTAGCTAGCGGGAGCCCAGATACGCAGTATTTT. Translation gives CASSVVASGSPDTQYF.

The chain couples TRBV7-2 to TRBJ1-1; D gene ambiguous. The CDR3 has 16 amino acids. CDR1 and CDR2 from the germline V gene are SGHTA and FQGNSA. The germline V and J ends were trimmed by 3 bases and 5 bases, with 19 bases remaining between them. CDR3: CASSFRTALTGTEAFF. CDR3 nucleotide sequence: TGTGCCAGCAGCTTTCGGACGGCTCTAACGGGGACTGAAGCTTTCTTT. The full variable domain, in which reference TRBV7-2 and TRBJ1-1 provide the parts outside the CDR3, is GAGVSQSPSNKVTEKGKDVELRCDPISGHTALYWYRQSLGQGLEFLIYFQGNSAPDKSGLPSDRFSAERTGGSVSTLTIQRTQQEDSAVYLCASSFRTALTGTEAFFGQGTRLTVV.

The chain recombines TRBV10-3 with TRBJ2-3, with a weak D call TRBD2 (5 bases). This CDR3 has 19 amino acids. The germline V gene has CDR1 ENHRY and CDR2 SYGVKD. V was cut by 0 bases and J by 2 bases, with 21 bases left in between. The DNA of the CDR3 is TGTGCCATCAGTGAGTCGTGGTCTAGCACCCCACCGACCACAGATACGCAGTATTTT. Translating gives CAISESWSSTPPTTDTQYF.

This clone was detected only once. The CDR3 loop reads CASSPSNYGYTF. The CDR3 bases are TGTGCCAGCAGCCCATCTAACTATGGCTACACCTTC. The V call is TRBV7-2, the J call TRBJ1-2; D not certain. The CDR3 consists of 12 residues. Trimming removed 5 bases from V and 0 bases from J, with 4 bases in between. The germline gives CDR1 SGHTA, CDR2 FQGNSA.

The chain is built from TRBV28 and TRBJ2-1, with D maybe TRBD1 (5 bases). V lost 3 bases, J lost 7 bases, and 16 bases lay in between. Germline CDR1 is MDHEN and CDR2 is SYDVKM. This CDR3 region has 15 residues. The CDR3 DNA reads TGTGCCAGCAGTTTCGCTTTCAGGGCCGTAAATGAGCAGTTCTTC. This translates into CASSFAFRAVNEQFF.

This chain connects TRBV25-1 to TRBJ2-6; TRBD1 might be the D (5 bases). Germline values: CDR1 MGHDK, CDR2 SYGVNS. V shed 1 base and J shed 0 bases, with 7 bases lying between them. The CDR3 length is 16 residues. The CDR3 DNA reads TGTGCCAGCAGTGAATCCAGGGTCTCTGGGGCCAACGTCCTGACTTTC. Its protein product is CASSESRVSGANVLTF. Full variable domain (outside the CDR3, taken from reference TRBV25-1 and TRBJ2-6): EADIYQTPRYLVIGTGKKITLECSQTMGHDKMYWYQQDPGMELHLIHYSYGVNSTEKGDLSSESTVSRIRTEHFPLTLESARPSHTSQYLCASSESRVSGANVLTFGAGSRLTVL.

The rearrangement joins TRBV4-1 to TRBJ2-7, with 9 positions matching TRBD2. Germline values: CDR1 MGHRA, CDR2 YSYEKL. V dropped 0 bases and J dropped 0; count of bases not matched to a gene: 3. The length of the CDR3 is 16 residues. The CDR3 loop reads CASSQEASGTSYEQYF. The CDR3 coding sequence is TGCGCCAGCAGCCAAGAGGCTAGCGGGACCTCCTACGAGCAGTACTTC.

With regard to this clone: A junction boundary mismatches the germline segment, possibly from a read error. This rearrangement joins TRBV9 to TRBJ2-5, with 8 bases matching TRBD2. The CDR3 consists of 15 residues. From germline, CDR1 is SGDLS and CDR2 YYNGEE. The CDR3 loop is CASSVRGGNHETQYF. In nucleotides, the CDR3 is TGTGCCAGCAGCGTCCGGGGGGGGAACCATGAGACCCAGTACTTC. The whole variable domain, filled in from reference TRBV9 and TRBJ2-5, reads DSGVTQTPKHLITATGQRVTLRCSPRSGDLSVYWYQQSLDQGLQFLIQYYNGEERAKGNILERFSAQQFPDLHSELNLSSLELGDSALYFCASSVRGGNHETQYFGPGTRLLVL.